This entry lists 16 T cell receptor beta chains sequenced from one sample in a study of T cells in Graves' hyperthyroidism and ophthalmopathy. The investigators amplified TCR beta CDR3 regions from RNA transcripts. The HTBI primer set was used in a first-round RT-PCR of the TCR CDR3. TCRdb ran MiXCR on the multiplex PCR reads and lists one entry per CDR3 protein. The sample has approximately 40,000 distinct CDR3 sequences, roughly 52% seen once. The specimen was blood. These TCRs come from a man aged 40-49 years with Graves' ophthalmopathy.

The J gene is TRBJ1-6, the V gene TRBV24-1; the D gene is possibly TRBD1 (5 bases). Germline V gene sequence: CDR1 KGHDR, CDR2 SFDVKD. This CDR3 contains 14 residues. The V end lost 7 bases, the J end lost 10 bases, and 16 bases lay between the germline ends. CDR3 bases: TGTGCCACCAGCACCGGGACTCCCTTCTCACCCCTCCACTTT. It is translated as CATSTGTPFSPLHF.

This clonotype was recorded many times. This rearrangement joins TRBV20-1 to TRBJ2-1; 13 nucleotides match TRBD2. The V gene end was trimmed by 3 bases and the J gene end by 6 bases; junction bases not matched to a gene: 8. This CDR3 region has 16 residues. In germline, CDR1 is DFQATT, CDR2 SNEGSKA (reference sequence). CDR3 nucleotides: TGCAGTGCTAGCGCATCCGGGACTAGCGGGATCAATGAGCAGTTCTTC. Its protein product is CSASASGTSGINEQFF.

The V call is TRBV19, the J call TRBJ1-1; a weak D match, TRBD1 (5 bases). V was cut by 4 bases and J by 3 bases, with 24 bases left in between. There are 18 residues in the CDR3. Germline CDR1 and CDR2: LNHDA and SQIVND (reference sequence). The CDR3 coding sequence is TGTGCCAGTAGTAAAGTATCCCACGGGGCGAGGCGGGACACTGAAGCTTTCTTT. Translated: CASSKVSHGARRDTEAFF.

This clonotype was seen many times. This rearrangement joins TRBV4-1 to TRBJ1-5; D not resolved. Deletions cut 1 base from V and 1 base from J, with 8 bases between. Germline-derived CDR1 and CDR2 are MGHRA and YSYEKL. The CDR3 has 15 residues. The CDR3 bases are TGCGCCAGCAGCCAAGTCGGGGTAAGCAATCAGCCCCAGCATTTT. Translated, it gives CASSQVGVSNQPQHF.

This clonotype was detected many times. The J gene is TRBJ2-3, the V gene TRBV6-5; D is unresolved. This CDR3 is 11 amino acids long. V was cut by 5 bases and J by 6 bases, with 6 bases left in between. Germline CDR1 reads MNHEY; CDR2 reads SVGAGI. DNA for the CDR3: TGTGCCAGCAGTGGGATTGATACGCAGTATTTT. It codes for CASSGIDTQYF.

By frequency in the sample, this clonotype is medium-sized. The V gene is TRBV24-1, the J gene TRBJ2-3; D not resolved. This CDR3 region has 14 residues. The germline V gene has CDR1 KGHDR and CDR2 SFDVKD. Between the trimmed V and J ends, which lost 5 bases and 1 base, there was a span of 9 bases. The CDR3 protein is CATSGGTRTDTQYF. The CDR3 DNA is TGTGCCACCAGTGGTGGTACTCGCACAGATACGCAGTATTTT.

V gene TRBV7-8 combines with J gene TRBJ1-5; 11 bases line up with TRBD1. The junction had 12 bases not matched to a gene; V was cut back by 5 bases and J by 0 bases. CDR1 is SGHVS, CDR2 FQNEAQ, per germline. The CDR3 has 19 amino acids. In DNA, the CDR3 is TGTGCCAGCAGCGACAGGGGGACAGGGGGGCCTTATAGCAATCAGCCCCAGCATTTT. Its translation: CASSDRGTGGPYSNQPQHF.

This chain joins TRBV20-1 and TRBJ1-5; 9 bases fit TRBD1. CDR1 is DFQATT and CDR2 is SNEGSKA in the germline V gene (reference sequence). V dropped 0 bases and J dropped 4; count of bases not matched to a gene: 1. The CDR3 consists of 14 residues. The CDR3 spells CSARDGQGNQPQHF. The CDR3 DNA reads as TGCAGTGCTAGAGACGGACAGGGGAATCAGCCCCAGCATTTT.

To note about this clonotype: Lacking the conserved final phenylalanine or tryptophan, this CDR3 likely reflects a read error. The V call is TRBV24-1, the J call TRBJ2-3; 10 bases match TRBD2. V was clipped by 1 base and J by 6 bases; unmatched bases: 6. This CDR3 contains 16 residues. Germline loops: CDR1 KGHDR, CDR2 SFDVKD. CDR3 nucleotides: TGTGCCACCAGTGATTTCCCGCAGCGGGGGGGGGATACGCAGTATGTT. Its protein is CATSDFPQRGGDTQYV.

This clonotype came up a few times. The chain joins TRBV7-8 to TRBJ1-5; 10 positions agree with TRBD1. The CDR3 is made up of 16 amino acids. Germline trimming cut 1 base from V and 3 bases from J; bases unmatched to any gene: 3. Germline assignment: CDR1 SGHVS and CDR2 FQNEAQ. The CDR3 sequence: CASSLGQGAPNQPQHF. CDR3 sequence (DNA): TGTGCCAGCAGCTTAGGACAGGGGGCCCCCAATCAGCCCCAGCATTTT.

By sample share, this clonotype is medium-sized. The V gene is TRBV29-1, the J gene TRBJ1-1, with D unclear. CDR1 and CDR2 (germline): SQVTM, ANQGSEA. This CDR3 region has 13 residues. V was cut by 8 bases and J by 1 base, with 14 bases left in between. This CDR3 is CSLYHSANTEAFF. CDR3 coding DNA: TGCAGCCTATACCACAGCGCGAACACTGAAGCTTTCTTT.

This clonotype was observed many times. The CDR3 reads CASSDTDTQYF. In DNA form, the CDR3 reads TGTGCCAGCAGTGACACAGATACGCAGTATTTT. The V gene is TRBV6-1, the J gene TRBJ2-3; D is undetermined. The CDR3 is 11 amino acids. V was shortened by 3 bases and J by 2 bases, with 0 bases between the two germline ends. Per the germline V gene, CDR1 is MNHNS and CDR2 is SASEGT.

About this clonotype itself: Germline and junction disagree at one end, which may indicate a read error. CDR3 region: CASSLQPYVQYF. CDR3 bases: TGCGCCAGCAGCTTACAGCCCTACGTGCAGTACTTC. The V call is TRBV5-1, the J call TRBJ2-7; D is unclear. The CDR3 spans 12 residues. The germline CDR1 and CDR2 sequences are SGHRS and YFSETQ.

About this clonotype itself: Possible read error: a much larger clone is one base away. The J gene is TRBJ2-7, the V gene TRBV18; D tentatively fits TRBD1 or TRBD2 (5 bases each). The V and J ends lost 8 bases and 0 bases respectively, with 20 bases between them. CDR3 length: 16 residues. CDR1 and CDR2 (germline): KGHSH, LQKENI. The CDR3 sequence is CASPLGPTANSYEQYF. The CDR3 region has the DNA TGTGCCAGCCCACTAGGCCCGACAGCTAACTCCTACGAGCAGTACTTC.

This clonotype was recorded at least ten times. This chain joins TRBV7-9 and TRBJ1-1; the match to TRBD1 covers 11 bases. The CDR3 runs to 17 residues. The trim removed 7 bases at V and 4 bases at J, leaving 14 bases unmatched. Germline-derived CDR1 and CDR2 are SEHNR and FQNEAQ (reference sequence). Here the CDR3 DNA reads TGTGCCAGCACGGGAGGCGGGACAGGGGGAGGTGGCACTGAAGCTTTCTTT. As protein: CASTGGGTGGGGTEAFF.

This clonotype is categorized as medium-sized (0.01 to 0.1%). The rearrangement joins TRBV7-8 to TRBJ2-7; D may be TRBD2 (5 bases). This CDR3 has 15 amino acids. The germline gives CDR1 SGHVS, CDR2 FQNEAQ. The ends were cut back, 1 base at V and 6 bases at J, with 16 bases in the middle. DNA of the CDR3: TGTGCCAGCAGCTTAGGTTGGATGGGAGATTCCGAGCAGTACTTC. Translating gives CASSLGWMGDSEQYF.